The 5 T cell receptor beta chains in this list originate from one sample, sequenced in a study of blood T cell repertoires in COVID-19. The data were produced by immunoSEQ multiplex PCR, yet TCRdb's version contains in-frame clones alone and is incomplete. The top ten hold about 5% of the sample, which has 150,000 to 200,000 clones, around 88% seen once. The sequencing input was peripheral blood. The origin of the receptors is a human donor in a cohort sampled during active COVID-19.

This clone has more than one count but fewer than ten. As DNA, the CDR3 is TGTGCCAGCAGCTTAGGAACAGGGAGGGACACTGAAGCTTTCTTT. Translation gives CASSLGTGRDTEAFF. The genes are TRBV11-3 and TRBJ1-1; weak D call: TRBD1 (6 bases). V lost 1 base, J lost 3 bases, and 12 bases lay in between. This CDR3 contains 15 residues. Germline CDR1 is SGHNT and CDR2 is YENEEA.

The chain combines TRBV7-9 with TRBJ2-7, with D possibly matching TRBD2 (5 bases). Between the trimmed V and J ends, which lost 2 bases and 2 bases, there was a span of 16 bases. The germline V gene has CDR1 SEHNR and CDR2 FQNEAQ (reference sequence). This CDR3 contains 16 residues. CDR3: CASSLSTGSWAYEQYF. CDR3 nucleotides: TGTGCCAGCAGCTTATCCACGGGGTCTTGGGCCTACGAGCAGTACTTC.

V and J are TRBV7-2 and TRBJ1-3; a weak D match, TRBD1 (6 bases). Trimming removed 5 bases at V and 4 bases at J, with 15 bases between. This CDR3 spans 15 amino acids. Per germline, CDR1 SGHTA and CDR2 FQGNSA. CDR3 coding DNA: TGTGCCAGCAGCCCGAGGGGGGGACTCGGAAACACCATATATTTT. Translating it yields CASSPRGGLGNTIYF.

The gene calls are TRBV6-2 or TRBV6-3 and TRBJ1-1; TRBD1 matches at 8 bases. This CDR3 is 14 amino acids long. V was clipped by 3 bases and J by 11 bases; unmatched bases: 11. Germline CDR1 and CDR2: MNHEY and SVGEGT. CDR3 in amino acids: CASSYRVQGVMAFF. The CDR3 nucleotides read TGTGCCAGCAGTTATCGGGTACAGGGGGTGATGGCTTTCTTT.

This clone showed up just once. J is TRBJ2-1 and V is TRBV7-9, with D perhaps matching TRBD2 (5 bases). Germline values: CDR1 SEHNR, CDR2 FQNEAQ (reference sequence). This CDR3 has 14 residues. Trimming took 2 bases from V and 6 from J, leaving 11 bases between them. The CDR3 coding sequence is TGTGCCAGCAGCTTATCTCTAGCTGGCAATGAGCAGTTCTTC. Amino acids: CASSLSLAGNEQFF. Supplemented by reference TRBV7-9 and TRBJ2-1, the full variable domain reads DTGVSQNPRHKITKRGQNVTFRCDPISEHNRLYWYRQTLGQGPEFLTYFQNEAQLEKSRLLSDRFSAERPKGSFSTLEIQRTEQGDSAMYLCASSLSLAGNEQFFGPGTRLTVL.